The sequence of this T cell receptor (beta chain) was determined in a study of shared clonotypes between healthy human individuals. Whole-study context: Three plates each covered CD4 naive and memory; CD8 naive two, CD8 memory one.

A remark on this clone: Its antigen is unidentified.

The length of the CDR3 is 15 residues. The V gene end was trimmed by 4 bases and the J gene end by 2 bases; junction bases not matched to a gene: 5. CDR1 is SGHRS, CDR2 YFSETQ, per germline. General study findings and limits: The naive CD4 repertoires of a few donors were compared, and 5% to 6.5% of clonotypes were shared. Richness estimates generally favored naive over memory subsets.

Source study methods: Junction-only immunoSEQ data arrived without quality scores, meaning filtering differed. Generated by immunoSEQ multiplex PCR, the TCRdb table keeps only in-frame clones and is missing some. V and J calls plus clone size are reproduced from that table; the DNA served to infer D and trimming. The table records 660,000 or so clones, approximately 96% of them present only once. In the naive CD8 group, cells lacked CD45RO and were positively selected for CCR7, so terminally differentiated effector memory CD45RA+ cells were left out. The receptor was derived from a woman between 25 and 40 years old in good health. The chain combines TRBV5-1 with TRBJ1-4, with 7 bases that match TRBD1. Sequencing input: naive CD8+ T cells sorted from blood. CDR3 loop: CASSLHRGTNEKLFF. As DNA, the CDR3 is TGCGCCAGCAGCCTGCACAGGGGCACTAATGAAAAACTGTTTTTT.